The clone carrying this TCR beta chain appeared a few times. Its antigen is unknown. This specimen belongs to a study of T cell responses to AZD1222 COVID-19 vaccine. Findings and limits, study-wide: Spike-specific TCR breadth and depth rose after two AZD1222 doses. Baseline serology detected seropositivity in only five or six AZD1222 recipients. Clonal diversity was possibly underestimated, and white British individuals and females predominated among donors.

Only in-frame clones appear in the TCRdb table, and some are missing; sequencing was by immunoSEQ multiplex PCR. The table shows about 120,000 clones, with roughly nine tenths occurring only once. The germline V gene has CDR1 MDHEN and CDR2 SYDVKM. The CDR3 totals 14 residues. V was shortened by 4 bases and J by 2 bases, with 11 bases between the two germline ends. Analysis merged second doses at about 4 or about 12 weeks. This TCR derives from an adult who received the AZD1222 COVID-19 vaccine. Here the sequenced sample was peripheral blood, taken 28 days after the second AZD1222 dose. The chain couples TRBV28 to TRBJ1-1, with a possible D match to TRBD1 (5 bases). The CDR3 nucleotides are TGTGCCAGCAGTTATCCGACAGTCAACACTGAAGCTTTCTTT. This codes for CASSYPTVNTEAFF.